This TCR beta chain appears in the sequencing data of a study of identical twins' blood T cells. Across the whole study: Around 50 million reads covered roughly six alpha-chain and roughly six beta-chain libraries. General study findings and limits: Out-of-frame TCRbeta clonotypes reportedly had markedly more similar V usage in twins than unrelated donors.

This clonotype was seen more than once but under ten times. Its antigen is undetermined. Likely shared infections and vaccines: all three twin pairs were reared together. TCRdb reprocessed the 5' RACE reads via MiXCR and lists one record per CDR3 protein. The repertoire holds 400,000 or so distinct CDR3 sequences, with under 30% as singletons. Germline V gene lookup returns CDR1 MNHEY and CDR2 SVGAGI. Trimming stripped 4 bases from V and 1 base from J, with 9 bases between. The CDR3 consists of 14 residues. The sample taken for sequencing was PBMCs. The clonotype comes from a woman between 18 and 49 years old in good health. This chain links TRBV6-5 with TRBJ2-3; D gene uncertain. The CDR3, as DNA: TGTGCCAGCAGTTCCCGCGTACGCACAGATACGCAGTATTTT. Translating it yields CASSSRVRTDTQYF.